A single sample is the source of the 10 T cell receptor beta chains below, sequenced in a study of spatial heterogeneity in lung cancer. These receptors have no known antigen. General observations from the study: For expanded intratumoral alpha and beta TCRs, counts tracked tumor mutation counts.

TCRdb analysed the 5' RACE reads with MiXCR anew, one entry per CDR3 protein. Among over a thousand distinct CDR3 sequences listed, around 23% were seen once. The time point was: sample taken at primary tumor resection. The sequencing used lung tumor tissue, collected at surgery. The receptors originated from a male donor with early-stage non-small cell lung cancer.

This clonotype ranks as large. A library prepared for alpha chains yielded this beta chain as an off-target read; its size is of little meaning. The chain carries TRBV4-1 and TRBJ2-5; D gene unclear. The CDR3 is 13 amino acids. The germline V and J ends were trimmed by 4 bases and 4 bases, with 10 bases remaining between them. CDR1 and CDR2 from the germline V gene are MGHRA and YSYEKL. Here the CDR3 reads CASSREGSETQYF. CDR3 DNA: TGCGCCAGCAGCCGGGAAGGATCAGAGACCCAGTACTTC.

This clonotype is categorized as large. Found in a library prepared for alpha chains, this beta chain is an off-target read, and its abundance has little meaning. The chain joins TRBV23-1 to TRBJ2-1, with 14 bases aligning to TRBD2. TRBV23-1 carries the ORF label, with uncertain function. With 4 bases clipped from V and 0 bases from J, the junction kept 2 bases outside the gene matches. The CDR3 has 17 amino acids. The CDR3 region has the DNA TGCGCCAGCAGTCCCGGGACTAGCGGGAGCTCCTACAATGAGCAGTTCTTC. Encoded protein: CASSPGTSGSSYNEQFF.

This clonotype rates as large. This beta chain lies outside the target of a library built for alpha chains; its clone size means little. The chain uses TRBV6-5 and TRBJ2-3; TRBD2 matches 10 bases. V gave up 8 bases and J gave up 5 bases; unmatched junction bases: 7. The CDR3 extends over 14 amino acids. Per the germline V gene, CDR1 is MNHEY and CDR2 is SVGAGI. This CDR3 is CASASSGRGDTQYF. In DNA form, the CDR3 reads TGTGCCAGCGCATCTAGCGGGAGAGGAGATACGCAGTATTTT.

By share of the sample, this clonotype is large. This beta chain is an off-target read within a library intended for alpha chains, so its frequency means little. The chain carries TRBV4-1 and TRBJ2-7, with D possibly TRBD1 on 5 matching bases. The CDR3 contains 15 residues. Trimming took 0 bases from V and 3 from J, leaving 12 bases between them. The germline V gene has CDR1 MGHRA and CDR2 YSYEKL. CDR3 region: CASSQEEGAFYEQYF. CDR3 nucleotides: TGCGCCAGCAGCCAAGAGGAAGGGGCGTTCTACGAGCAGTACTTC.

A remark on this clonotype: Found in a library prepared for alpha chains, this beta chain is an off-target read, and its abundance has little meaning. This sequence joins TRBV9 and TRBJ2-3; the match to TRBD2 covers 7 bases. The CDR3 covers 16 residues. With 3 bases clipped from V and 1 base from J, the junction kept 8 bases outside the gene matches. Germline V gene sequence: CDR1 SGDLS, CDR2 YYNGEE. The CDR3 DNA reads TGTGCCAGCAGCGGGTCCGGGACTACGGGCACAGATACGCAGTATTTT. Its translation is CASSGSGTTGTDTQYF.

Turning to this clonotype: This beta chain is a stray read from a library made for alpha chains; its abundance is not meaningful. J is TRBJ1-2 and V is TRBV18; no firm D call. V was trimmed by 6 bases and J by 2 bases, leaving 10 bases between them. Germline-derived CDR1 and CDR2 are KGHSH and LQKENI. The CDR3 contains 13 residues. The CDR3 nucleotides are TGTGCCAGCTCTCCCTTCACGAACTATGGCTACACCTTC. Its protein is CASSPFTNYGYTF.

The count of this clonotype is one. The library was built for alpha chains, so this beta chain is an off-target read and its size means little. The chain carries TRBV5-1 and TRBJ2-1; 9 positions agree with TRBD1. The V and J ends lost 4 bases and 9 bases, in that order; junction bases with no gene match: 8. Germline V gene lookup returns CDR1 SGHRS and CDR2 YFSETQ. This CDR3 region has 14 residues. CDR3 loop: CASSPGTGSGEQFF. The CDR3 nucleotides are TGCGCCAGCAGCCCGGGGACAGGGAGCGGTGAGCAGTTCTTC.

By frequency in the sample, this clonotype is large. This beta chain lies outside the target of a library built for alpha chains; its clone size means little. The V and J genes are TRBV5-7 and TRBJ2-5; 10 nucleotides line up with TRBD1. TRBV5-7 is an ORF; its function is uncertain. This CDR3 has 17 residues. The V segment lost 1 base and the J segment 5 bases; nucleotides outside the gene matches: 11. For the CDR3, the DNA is TGTGCCAGCAGCTTGCCGCGGGACAGGGGATCGGGGGAGACCCAGTACTTC. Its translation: CASSLPRDRGSGETQYF.

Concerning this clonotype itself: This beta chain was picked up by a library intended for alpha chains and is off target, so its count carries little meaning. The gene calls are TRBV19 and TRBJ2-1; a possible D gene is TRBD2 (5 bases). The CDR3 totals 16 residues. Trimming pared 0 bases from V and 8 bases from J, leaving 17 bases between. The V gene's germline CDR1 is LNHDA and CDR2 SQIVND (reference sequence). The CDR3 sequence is CASSIEAGLTPHEQFF. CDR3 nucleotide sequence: TGTGCCAGTAGTATAGAGGCGGGCCTAACCCCCCATGAGCAGTTCTTC. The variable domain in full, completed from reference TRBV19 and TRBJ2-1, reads DGGITQSPKYLFRKEGQNVTLSCEQNLNHDAMYWYRQDPGQGLRLIYYSQIVNDFQKGDIAEGYSVSREKKESFPLTVTSAQKNPTAFYLCASSIEAGLTPHEQFFGPGTRLTVL.

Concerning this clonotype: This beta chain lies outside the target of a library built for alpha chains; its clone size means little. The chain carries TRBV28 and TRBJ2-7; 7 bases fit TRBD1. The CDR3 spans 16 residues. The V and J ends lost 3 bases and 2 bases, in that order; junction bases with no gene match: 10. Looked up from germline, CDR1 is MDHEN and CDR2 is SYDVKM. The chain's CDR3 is CASSFPTTGITYEQYF. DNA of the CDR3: TGTGCCAGCAGTTTTCCCACGACAGGGATTACCTACGAGCAGTACTTC.